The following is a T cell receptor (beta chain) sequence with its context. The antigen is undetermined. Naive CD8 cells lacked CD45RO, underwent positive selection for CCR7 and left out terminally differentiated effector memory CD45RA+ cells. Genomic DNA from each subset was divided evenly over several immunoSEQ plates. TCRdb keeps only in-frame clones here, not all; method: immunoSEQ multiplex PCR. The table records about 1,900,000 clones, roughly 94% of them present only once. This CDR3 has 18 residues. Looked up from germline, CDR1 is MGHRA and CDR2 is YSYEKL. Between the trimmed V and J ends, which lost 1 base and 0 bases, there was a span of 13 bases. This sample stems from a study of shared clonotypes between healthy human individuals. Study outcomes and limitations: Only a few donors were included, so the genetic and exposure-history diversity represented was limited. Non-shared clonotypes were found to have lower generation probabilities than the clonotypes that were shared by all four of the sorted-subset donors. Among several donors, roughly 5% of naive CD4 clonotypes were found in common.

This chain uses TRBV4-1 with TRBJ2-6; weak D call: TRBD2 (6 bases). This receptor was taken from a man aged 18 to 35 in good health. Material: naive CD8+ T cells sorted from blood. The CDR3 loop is CASSQVFAGSSGANVLTF. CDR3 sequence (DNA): TGCGCCAGCAGCCAAGTTTTTGCCGGGAGCTCTGGGGCCAACGTCCTGACTTTC.